The 9 T cell receptor beta chains below all came from one sample that was sequenced in a study of T cell responses to AZD1222 COVID-19 vaccine. Method: immunoSEQ multiplex PCR; TCRdb's copy keeps in-frame clones and lacks some. The sample has tens of thousands of clones; roughly nine tenths are singletons. Sequenced material: peripheral blood, taken on day 0 of MenACWY control vaccination. The receptors were gathered from an adult in good health.

This clone was seen only a few times. J is TRBJ1-2 and V is TRBV6-5; D perhaps matches TRBD1 (6 bases). Germline CDR1 and CDR2: MNHEY and SVGAGI. The V end was cut by 2 bases, the J end by 4 bases, with 8 bases between. This CDR3 is built from 13 residues. CDR3 nucleotides: TGTGCCAGCAGTTACGCGGACAGCTATGGCTACACCTTC. Translation: CASSYADSYGYTF.

The chain is built from TRBV11-3 and TRBJ2-3; 9 nucleotides align to TRBD2. V lost 5 bases and J lost 1; bases outside the gene matches: 7. Germline V gene sequence: CDR1 SGHNT, CDR2 YENEEA. The CDR3 totals 16 residues. The CDR3 loop is CASSPRAGGGTDTQYF. The CDR3, as DNA: TGTGCCAGCAGCCCCCGAGCGGGGGGCGGCACAGATACGCAGTATTTT.

This clone was found a few times. The chain links TRBV4-1 to TRBJ2-1; D perhaps matches TRBD1 (5 bases). The CDR3 is 12 residues long. Trimming took 8 bases from V and 6 from J, leaving 11 bases between them. The germline CDR1 and CDR2 sequences are MGHRA and YSYEKL. This chain's CDR3 is CASCNQGNEQFF. Here the CDR3 DNA reads TGCGCCAGCTGTAATCAGGGCAATGAGCAGTTCTTC.

This chain links TRBV5-4 with TRBJ1-2; D not certain. Looked up from germline, CDR1 is SGHNT and CDR2 is YYREEE (reference sequence). Trimming took off 0 bases at V and 3 bases at J, with 9 bases between the two ends. This CDR3 spans 14 amino acids. CDR3 nucleotides: TGTGCCAGCAGCTTGGCGTCTCATGACTATGGCTACACCTTC. Translating it yields CASSLASHDYGYTF.

The gene calls are TRBV12-3 or TRBV12-4 and TRBJ1-2, with 7 bases identical to TRBD1. The CDR3 length is 13 residues. The V gene end was trimmed by 1 base and the J gene end by 7 bases; junction bases not matched to a gene: 3. CDR3 protein: CASSLVQGFGYTF. As DNA, the CDR3 is TGTGCCAGCAGTTTAGTACAGGGGTTTGGCTACACCTTC.

This chain uses TRBV7-2 with TRBJ2-1; no definite D call. Germline CDR1 and CDR2: SGHTA and FQGNSA. V lost 0 bases to trimming and J lost 6 bases, with 12 bases between them. There are 15 residues in the CDR3. In DNA, the CDR3 is TGTGCCAGCAGCTTAGCGATCCTCAACGGCAATGAGCAGTTCTTC. It translates to CASSLAILNGNEQFF. The variable domain in full, with the rest retrieved from reference TRBV7-2 and TRBJ2-1, is GAGVSQSPSNKVTEKGKDVELRCDPISGHTALYWYRQSLGQGLEFLIYFQGNSAPDKSGLPSDRFSAERTGGSVSTLTIQRTQQEDSAVYLCASSLAILNGNEQFFGPGTRLTVL.

The chain recombines TRBV7-2 with TRBJ2-1; D ambiguous. Germline lookup yields CDR1 SGHTA and CDR2 FQGNSA. The V end lost 3 bases, the J end lost 10 bases, and 13 bases lay between the germline ends. The CDR3 consists of 13 residues. This chain's CDR3 is CASSFPEVREQFF. The CDR3 DNA reads as TGTGCCAGCAGCTTCCCCGAGGTGCGGGAGCAGTTCTTC.

J is TRBJ1-1 and V is TRBV7-2; D remains ambiguous. Germline CDR1 SGHTA, CDR2 FQGNSA. The V gene lost 4 bases and the J gene lost 5 bases, with 11 bases spanning the gap. The CDR3 covers 13 residues. The CDR3 sequence: CASSSFGRTEAFF. In DNA, the CDR3 is TGTGCCAGCAGCTCCTTCGGGAGGACTGAAGCTTTCTTT.

This CDR3 is CSVTQGAQETQYF. In DNA form, the CDR3 reads TGCAGCGTTACCCAGGGGGCCCAAGAGACCCAGTACTTC. The chain joins TRBV29-1 to TRBJ2-5, with 8 bases matching TRBD1. From germline, CDR1 is SQVTM and CDR2 ANQGSEA. V shed 5 bases, J shed 1 base, and the junction held 3 bases outside the gene matches. The CDR3 runs 13 residues.